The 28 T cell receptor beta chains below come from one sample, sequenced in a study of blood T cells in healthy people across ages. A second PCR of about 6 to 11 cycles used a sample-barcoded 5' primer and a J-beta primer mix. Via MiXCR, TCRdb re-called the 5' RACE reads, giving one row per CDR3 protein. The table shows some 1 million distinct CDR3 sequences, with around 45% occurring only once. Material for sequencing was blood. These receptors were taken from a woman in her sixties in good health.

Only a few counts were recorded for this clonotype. In DNA form, the CDR3 reads TGCAGTGCTAGTGCGGAGAACAATGGTGGCTACACCTTC. This translates into CSASAENNGGYTF. The V gene is TRBV20-1, the J gene TRBJ1-2; D gene ambiguous. This CDR3 contains 13 residues. V was trimmed by 3 bases and J by 7 bases, leaving 15 bases between them. Germline V gene sequence: CDR1 DFQATT, CDR2 SNEGSKA (reference sequence).

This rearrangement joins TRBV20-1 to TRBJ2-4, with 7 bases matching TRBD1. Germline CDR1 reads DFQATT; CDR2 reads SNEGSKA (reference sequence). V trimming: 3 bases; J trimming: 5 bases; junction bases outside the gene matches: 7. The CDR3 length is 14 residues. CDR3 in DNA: TGCAGTGCTAGTCCCACAGGGGCCCAAAACATTCAGTACTTC. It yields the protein CSASPTGAQNIQYF.

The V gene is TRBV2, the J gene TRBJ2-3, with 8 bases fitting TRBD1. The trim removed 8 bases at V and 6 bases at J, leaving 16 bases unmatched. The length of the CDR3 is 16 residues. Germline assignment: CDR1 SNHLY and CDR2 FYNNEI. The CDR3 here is CASRGPWDRTLDTQYF. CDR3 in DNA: TGTGCCAGCCGAGGGCCCTGGGACAGGACCTTGGATACGCAGTATTTT.

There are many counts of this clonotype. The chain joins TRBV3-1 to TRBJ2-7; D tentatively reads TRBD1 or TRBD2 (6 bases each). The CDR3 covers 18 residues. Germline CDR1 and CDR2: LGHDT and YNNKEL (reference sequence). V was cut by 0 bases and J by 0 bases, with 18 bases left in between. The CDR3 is CASSQDLGGRLSSYEQYF. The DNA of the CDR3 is TGTGCCAGCAGCCAAGATCTCGGGGGCAGACTAAGCTCCTACGAGCAGTACTTC.

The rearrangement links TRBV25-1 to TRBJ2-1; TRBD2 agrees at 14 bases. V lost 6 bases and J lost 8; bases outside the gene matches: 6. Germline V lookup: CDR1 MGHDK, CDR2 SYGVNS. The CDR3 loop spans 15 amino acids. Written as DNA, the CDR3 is TGTGCCAGCAGAGGGACTAGCGGGAGTTTGGATGAGCAGTTCTTC. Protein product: CASRGTSGSLDEQFF.

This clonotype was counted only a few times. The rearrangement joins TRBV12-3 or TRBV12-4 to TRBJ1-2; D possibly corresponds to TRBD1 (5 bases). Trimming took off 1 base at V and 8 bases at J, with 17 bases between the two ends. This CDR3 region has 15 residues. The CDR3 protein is CASSLVGGSGEGYTF. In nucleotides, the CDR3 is TGTGCCAGCAGTTTAGTGGGGGGATCCGGGGAAGGCTACACCTTC.

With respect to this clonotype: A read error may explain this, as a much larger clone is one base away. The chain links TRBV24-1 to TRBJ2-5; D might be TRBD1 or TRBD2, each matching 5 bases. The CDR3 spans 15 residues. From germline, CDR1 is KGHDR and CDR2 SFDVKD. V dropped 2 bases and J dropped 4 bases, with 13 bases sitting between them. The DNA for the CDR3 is TGTGCCACCAGTGATTCCCGGGACCATCGAGAGACCCAGTACTTC. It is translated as CATSDSRDHRETQYF.

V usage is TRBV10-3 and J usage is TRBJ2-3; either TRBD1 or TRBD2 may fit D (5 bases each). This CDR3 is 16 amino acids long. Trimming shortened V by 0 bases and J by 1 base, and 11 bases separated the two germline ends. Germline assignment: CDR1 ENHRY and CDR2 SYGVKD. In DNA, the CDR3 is TGTGCCATCAGTGAGTCAGGGGCGGGCCGCACAGATACGCAGTATTTT. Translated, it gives CAISESGAGRTDTQYF.

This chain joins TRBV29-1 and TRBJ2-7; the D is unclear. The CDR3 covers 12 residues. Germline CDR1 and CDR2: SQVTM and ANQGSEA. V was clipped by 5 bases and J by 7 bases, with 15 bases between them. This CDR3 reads CSVMRSYNEQYF. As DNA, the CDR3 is TGCAGCGTTATGCGGAGCTACAATGAGCAGTACTTC.

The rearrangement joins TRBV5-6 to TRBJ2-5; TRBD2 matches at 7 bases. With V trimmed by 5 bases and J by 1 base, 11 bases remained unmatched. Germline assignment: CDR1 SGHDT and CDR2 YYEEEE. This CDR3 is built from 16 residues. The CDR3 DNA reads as TGTGCCAGCAGTTTTTTCGCGGGAGTTCGCCAAGAGACCCAGTACTTC. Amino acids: CASSFFAGVRQETQYF.

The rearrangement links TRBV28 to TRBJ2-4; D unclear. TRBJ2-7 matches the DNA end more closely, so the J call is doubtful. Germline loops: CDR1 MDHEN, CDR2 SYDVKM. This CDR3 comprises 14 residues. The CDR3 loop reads CASSSREAGHEQYF. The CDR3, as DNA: TGTGCCAGCAGTTCCCGTGAAGCTGGCCACGAGCAGTACTTC.

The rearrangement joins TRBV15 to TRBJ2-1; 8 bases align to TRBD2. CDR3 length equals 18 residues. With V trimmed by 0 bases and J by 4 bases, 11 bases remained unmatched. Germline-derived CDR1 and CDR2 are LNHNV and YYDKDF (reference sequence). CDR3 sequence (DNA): TGTGCCACCAGCAGAGATCCCCTAGGACTAGCTCCTTACAATGAGCAGTTCTTC. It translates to CATSRDPLGLAPYNEQFF.

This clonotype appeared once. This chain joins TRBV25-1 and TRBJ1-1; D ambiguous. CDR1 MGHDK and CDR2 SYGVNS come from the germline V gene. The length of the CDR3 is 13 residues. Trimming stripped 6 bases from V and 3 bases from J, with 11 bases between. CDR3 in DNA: TGTGCCAGCAGGTGGTCTCCCTACACTGAAGCTTTCTTT. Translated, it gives CASRWSPYTEAFF.

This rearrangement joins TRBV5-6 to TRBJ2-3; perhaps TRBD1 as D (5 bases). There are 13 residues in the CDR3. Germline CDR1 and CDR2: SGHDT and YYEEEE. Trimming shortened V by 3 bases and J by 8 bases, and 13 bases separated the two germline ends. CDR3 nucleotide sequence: TGTGCCAGCAGCTCTCTTTTAGGGGTTACGCAGTATTTT. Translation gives CASSSLLGVTQYF. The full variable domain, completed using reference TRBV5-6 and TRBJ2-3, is DAGVTQSPTHLIKTRGQQVTLRCSPKSGHDTVSWYQQALGQGPQFIFQYYEEEERQRGNFPDRFSGHQFPNYSSELNVNALLLGDSALYLCASSSLLGVTQYFGPGTRLTVL.

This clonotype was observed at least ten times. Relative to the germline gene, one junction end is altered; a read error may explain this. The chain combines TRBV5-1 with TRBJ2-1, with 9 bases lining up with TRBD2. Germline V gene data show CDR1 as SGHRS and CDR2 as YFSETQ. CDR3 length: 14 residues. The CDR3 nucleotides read TGTGCCAGCAGCTTAGCGGGAGTAGGCAATGAGCAGTTCTTC. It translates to CASSLAGVGNEQFF.

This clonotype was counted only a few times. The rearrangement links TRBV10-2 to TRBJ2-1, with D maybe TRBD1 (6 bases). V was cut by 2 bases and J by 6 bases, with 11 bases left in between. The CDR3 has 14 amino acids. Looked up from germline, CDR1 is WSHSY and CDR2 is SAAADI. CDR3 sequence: CASSEQGTTNEQFF. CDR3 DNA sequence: TGCGCCAGCAGTGAGCAGGGGACCACCAATGAGCAGTTCTTC.

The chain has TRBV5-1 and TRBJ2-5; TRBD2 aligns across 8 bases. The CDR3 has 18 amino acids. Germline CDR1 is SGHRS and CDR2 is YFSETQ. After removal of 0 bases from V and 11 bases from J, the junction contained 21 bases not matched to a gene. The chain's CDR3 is CASSLAFWSSGSLNEQYF. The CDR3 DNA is TGCGCCAGCAGCTTGGCCTTCTGGAGCAGCGGGAGTCTGAATGAGCAGTACTTC.

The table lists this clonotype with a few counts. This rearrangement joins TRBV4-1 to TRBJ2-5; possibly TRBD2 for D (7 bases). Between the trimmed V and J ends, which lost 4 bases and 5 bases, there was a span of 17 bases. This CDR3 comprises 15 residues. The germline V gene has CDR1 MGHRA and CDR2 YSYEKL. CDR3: CASSPGGLVRETQYF. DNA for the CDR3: TGCGCCAGCAGCCCCGGGGGGCTCGTCAGGGAGACCCAGTACTTC.

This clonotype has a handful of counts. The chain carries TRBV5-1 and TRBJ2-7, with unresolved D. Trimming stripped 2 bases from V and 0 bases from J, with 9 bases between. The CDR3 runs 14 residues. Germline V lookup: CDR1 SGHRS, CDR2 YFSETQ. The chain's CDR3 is CASSFDGSSYEQYF. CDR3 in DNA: TGCGCCAGCAGCTTTGACGGATCCTCCTACGAGCAGTACTTC.

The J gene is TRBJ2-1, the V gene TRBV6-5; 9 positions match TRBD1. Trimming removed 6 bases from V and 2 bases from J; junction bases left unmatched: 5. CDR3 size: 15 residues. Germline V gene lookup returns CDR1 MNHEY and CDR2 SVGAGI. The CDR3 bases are TGTGCCAGCAGCAACAGGGGGCGGCCCTACAATGAGCAGTTCTTC. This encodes CASSNRGRPYNEQFF.

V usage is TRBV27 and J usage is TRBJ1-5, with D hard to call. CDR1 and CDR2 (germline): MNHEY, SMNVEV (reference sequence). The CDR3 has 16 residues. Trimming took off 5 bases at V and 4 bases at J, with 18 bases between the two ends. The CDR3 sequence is CASSPLLREANQPQHF. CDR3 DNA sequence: TGTGCCAGCAGTCCCCTTCTAAGGGAGGCGAATCAGCCCCAGCATTTT.

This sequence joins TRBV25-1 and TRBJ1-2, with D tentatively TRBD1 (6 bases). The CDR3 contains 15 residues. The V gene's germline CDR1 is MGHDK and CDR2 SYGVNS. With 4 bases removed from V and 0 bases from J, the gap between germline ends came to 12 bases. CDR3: CASSARTASNYGYTF. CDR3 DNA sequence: TGTGCCAGCAGTGCCAGGACAGCTTCTAACTATGGCTACACCTTC.

The CDR3 DNA sequence: TGTGCCAGCAGTTACCCCTCCTCACCAGGACAGGGCTACACCGGGGAGCTGTTTTTT. Translation gives CASSYPSSPGQGYTGELFF. This chain links TRBV6-2 or TRBV6-3 with TRBJ2-2; 8 bases fit TRBD1. The germline V gene has CDR1 MNHEY and CDR2 SVGEGT. The CDR3 contains 19 residues. The trim removed 2 bases at V and 3 bases at J, leaving 14 bases unmatched.

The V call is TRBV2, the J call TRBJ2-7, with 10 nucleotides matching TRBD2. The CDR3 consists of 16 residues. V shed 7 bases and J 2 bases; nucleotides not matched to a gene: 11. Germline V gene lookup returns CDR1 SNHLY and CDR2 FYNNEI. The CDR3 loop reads CASNPAFSGGTYEQYF. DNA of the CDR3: TGTGCCAGCAATCCTGCTTTTAGCGGGGGGACCTACGAGCAGTACTTC. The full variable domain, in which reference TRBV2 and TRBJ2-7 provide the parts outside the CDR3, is EPEVTQTPSHQVTQMGQEVILRCVPISNHLYFYWYRQILGQKVEFLVSFYNNEISEKSEIFDDQFSVERPDGSNFTLKIRSTKLEDSAMYFCASNPAFSGGTYEQYFGPGTRLTVT.

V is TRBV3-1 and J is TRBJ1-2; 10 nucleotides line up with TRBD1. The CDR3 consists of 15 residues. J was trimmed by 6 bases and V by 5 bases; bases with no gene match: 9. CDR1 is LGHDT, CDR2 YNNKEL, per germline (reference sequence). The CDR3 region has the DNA TGTGCCAGCAGCTCCTGGACAGGGGGAATAAATGGCTACACCTTC. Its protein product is CASSSWTGGINGYTF.

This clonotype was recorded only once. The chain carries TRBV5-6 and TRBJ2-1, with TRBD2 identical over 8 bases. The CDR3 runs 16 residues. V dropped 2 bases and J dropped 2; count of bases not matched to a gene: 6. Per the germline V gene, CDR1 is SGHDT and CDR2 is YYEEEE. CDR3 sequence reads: CASSLGGRTTYNEQFF. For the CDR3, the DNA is TGTGCCAGCAGCTTAGGCGGGAGGACAACCTACAATGAGCAGTTCTTC. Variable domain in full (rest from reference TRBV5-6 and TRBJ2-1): DAGVTQSPTHLIKTRGQQVTLRCSPKSGHDTVSWYQQALGQGPQFIFQYYEEEERQRGNFPDRFSGHQFPNYSSELNVNALLLGDSALYLCASSLGGRTTYNEQFFGPGTRLTVL.

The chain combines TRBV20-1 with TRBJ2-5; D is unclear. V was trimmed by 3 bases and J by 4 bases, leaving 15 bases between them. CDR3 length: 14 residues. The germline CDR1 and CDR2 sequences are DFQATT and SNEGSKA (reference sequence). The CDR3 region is CSASDNWSRETQYF. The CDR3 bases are TGCAGTGCTAGTGACAACTGGAGCCGAGAGACCCAGTACTTC.

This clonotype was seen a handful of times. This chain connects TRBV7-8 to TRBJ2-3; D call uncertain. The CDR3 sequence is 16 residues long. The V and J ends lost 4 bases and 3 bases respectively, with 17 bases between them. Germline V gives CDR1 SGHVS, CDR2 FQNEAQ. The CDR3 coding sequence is TGTGCCAGCAGCTCCTCGAGGTTCTCAATGACAGATACGCAGTATTTT. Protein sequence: CASSSSRFSMTDTQYF.